Listed below are T cell receptor beta chains from one sample, sequenced in a study of blood T cell repertoires in COVID-19. Only in-frame clones appear in the TCRdb table, and some are missing; sequencing was by immunoSEQ multiplex PCR. The sample includes roughly 350,000 clones, approximately 87% of them seen just once. Sequencing was performed on peripheral blood. All receptors derive from a woman between 50 and 59 years old with COVID-19, enrolled during active disease. The CDR3 runs from the conserved cysteine through the conserved F or W. Fields, in order: J gene, V gene, CDR3 protein.

TRBJ2-1 | TRBV14 | CASSQDKREAPLSYNEQFF
TRBJ2-4 | TRBV3-1/TRBV3-2 | CASSQSPGRVGAKNIQYF
TRBJ2-7 | TRBV5-5 | CASRNARGSYEQYF
TRBJ2-7 | TRBV6-2/TRBV6-3 | CASSYKGQGSYEQYF
TRBJ1-1 | TRBV18 | CASSQSLDTPEAFF
TRBJ2-5 | TRBV11-3 | CASSFRGNQETQYF
TRBJ2-5 | TRBV19 | CASSIFTGDETQYF
TRBJ2-3 | TRBV6-5 | CASSSRLATDTQYF
TRBJ2-7 | TRBV27 | CASSPITGSGEQYF
TRBJ2-1 | TRBV5-4 | CASSLAGGQGARDEQFF
TRBJ1-5 | TRBV6-6 | CASGGYSNQPQHF
TRBJ2-5 | TRBV2 | CASKKELVVGGTQYF
TRBJ1-2 | TRBV29-1 | CSVGQFDGGYTF
TRBJ2-3 | TRBV14 | CASSPSLAGLSTDTQYF